This TCR beta chain was captured by sequencing in a study of cytomegalovirus exposure and HLA in healthy donors. Whole-study results and caveats: There were around 160 TCR beta chains listed as cytomegalovirus-associated. In vitro, a few CMV-associated chains proved specific for CMV antigens. Prior analysis indicated that the majority of TCR beta V segments exhibited productivity approximately 90% or approximately 30% of the time.

As concerns this clone: The antigen remains unidentified.

Researchers ran the PCR with 60 Vbeta and 13 Jbeta primers. Authors' methods: Later, an analysis found 75 million to 100 million unique TCR beta chains, and about 10 million of these were shared. Assay used: immunoSEQ multiplex PCR; TCRdb lists only in-frame clones, some missing. D and trimming come from the DNA, and the V and J calls and clone size come from that table. The sample shows 180,000 or so clones, 75% of them seen only once. The sequenced material came from PBMCs. The sequence was obtained from a woman between 40 and 50 years old in good health and CMV-seropositive.

The CDR3 DNA follows: TGTGCCAGCAGTTTATGGGGCGGGGCACAGGAGACCCAGTACTTC. Translating gives CASSLWGGAQETQYF. V and J are TRBV28 and TRBJ2-5, with D possibly being TRBD2 (6 bases). V was trimmed by 0 bases and J by 5 bases, leaving 13 bases between them. The CDR3 length is 15 residues. The germline CDR1 and CDR2 sequences are MDHEN and SYDVKM.